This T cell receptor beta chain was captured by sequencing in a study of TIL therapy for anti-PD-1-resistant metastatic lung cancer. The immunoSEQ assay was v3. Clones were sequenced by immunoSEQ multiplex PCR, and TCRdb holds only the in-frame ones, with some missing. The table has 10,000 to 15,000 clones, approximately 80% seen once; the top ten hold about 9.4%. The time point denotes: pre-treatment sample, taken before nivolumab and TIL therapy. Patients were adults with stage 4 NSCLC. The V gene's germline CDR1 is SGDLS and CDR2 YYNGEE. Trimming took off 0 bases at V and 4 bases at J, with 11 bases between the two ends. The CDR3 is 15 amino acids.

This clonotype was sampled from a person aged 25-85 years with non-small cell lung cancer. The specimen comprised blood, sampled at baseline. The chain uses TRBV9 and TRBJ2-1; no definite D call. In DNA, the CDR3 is TGTGCCAGCAGCGTAGAGGCTGGAATTTACAATGAGCAGTTCTTC. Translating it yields CASSVEAGIYNEQFF.